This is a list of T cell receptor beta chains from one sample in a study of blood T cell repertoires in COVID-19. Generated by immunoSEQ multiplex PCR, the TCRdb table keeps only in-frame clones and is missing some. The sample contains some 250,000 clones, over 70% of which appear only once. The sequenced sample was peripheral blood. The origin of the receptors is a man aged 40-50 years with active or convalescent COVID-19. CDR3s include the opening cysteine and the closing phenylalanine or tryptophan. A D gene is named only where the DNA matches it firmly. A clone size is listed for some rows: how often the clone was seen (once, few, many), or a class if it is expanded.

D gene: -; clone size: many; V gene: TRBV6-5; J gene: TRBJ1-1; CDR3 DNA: TGTGCCAGCAGTTATGGCGGCACTGAAGCTTTCTTT; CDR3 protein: CASSYGGTEAFF
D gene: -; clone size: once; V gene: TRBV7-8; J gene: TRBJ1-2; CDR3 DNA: TGTGCCAGCAGCTTAGAAGGGGGGGCGGGTGGCTACACCTTC; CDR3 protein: CASSLEGGAGGYTF
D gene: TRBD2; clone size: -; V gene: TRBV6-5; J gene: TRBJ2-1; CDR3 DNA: TGTGCCAGCAGCAGAAGGACTAGCGGAAACAATGAGCAGTTCTTC; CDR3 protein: CASSRRTSGNNEQFF
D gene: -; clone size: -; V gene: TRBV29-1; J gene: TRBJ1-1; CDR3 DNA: TGCAGCGCTCGGAAGGGGGGGACCACTGAAGCTTTCTTT; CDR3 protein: CSARKGGTTEAFF
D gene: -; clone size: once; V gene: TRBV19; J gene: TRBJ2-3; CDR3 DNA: TGTGCCAGTAGTATAGATGGTAGTTCGGCAGATACGCAGTATTTT; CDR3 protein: CASSIDGSSADTQYF
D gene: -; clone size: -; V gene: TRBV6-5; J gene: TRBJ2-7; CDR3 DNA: TGTGCCAGCAGTTACCTGACTATCCACGAGCAGTACTTC; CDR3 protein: CASSYLTIHEQYF
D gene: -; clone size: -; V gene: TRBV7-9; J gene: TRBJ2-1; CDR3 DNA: TGTGCCAGCAGCTTAGGCTTTCGGCAGGAGGGAAATGAGCAGTTCTTC; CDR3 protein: CASSLGFRQEGNEQFF
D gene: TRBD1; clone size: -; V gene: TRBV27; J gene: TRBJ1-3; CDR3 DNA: TGTGCCAGCAGTGTAACCGGGACAGGGAGAAACACCATATATTTT; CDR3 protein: CASSVTGTGRNTIYF
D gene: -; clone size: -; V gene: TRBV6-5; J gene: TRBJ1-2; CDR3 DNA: TGTGCCAGCACCCTAGGCGGCAATTCTAACTATGGCTACACCTTC; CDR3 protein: CASTLGGNSNYGYTF
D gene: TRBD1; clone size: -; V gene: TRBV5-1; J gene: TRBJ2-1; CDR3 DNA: TGCGCCAGCAGCTTGAGGTCGACAGGGGCGTACAATGAGCAGTTCTTC; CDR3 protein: CASSLRSTGAYNEQFF
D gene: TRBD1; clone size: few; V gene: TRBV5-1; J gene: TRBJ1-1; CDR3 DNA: TGCGCCAGCAGCCCACAGGGGGCGGTCGGAGAAGCTTTCTTT; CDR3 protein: CASSPQGAVGEAFF
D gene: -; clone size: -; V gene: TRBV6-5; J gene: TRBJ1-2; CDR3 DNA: TGTGCCAGCAGTACCTCGGGGGGGGGCTATGGCTACACCTTC; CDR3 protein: CASSTSGGGYGYTF
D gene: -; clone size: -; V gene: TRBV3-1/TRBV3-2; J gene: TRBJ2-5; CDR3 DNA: TGTGCCAGCAGCCGCACCTTGGGTCAGGGACAAGAGACCCAGTACTTC; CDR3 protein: CASSRTLGQGQETQYF
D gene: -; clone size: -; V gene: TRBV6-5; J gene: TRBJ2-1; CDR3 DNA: TGTGCCAGCAGGACCCCGGGACGGAGGGGTGATGAGCAGTTCTTC; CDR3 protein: CASRTPGRRGDEQFF
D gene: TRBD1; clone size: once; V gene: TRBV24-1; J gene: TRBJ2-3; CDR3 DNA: TGTGCCACCAGTGATCCGCACGGACAGGGTACAGATACGCAGTATTTT; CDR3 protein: CATSDPHGQGTDTQYF
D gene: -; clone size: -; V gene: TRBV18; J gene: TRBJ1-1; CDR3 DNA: TGTGCCAGCTCACTAGGCAGGGACACTGAAGCTTTCTTT; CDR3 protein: CASSLGRDTEAFF
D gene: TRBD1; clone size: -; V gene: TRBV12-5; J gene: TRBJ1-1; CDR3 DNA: TGTGCTAGTGGTCCGAACAGGGGGCGAGGAACTGAAGCTTTCTTT; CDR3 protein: CASGPNRGRGTEAFF
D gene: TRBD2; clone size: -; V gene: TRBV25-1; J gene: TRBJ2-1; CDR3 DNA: TGTGCCAGCAGTGAACCACTAGCGGGGGACAATGAGCAGTTCTTC; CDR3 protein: CASSEPLAGDNEQFF
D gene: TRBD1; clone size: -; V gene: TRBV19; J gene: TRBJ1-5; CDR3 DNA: TGTGCCAGTACTGGACAGGGAAATCAGCCCCAGCATTTT; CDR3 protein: CASTGQGNQPQHF
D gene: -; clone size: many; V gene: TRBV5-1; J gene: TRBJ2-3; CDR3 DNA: TGCGCCAGCAGCTCCCGGGGGACCCTTGATACGCAGTATTTT; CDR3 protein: CASSSRGTLDTQYF
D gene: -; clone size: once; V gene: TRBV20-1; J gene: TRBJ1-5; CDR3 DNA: TGCAGTGCTAGTCCATCCAGGAATAGCAATCAGCCCCAGCATTTT; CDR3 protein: CSASPSRNSNQPQHF
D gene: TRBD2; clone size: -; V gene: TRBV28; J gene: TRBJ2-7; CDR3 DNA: TGTGCCAGCAGCTTAGCAGCAGCGGACCGCGGGGGCTCCTACGAGCAGTACTTC; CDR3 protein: CASSLAAADRGGSYEQYF
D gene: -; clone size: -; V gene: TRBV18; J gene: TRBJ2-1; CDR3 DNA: TGTGCCAGCTCACCATCTAGCTCTGGGGAGCAGTTCTTC; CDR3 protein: CASSPSSSGEQFF
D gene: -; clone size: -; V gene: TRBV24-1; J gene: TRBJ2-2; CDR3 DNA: TGTGCCACCAGTGGAGCTGGCAGGGACTCCTTTTGGGGGAACCCAAACACCGGGGAGCTGTTTTTT; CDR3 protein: CATSGAGRDSFWGNPNTGELFF
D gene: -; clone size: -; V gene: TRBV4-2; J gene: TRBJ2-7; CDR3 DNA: TGTGCCAGCAGCCAACGTGCAGGGGGGAGCTCCTACGAGCAGTACTTC; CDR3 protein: CASSQRAGGSSYEQYF
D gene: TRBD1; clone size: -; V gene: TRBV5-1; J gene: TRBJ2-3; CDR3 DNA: TGCGCCAGCAGCCCTGGGGGGACAGGGTTATATACGCAGTATTTT; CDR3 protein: CASSPGGTGLYTQYF
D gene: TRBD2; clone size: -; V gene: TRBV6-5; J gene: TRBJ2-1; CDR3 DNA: TGTGCCAGCAGATCTCCGGGACTAGGTGTGCAGTTCTTC; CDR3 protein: CASRSPGLGVQFF
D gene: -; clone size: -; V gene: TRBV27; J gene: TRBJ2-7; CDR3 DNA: TGTGCCAGCAGTTTAAGGGAGGAGGGGCGAGGAGAGCAGTACTTC; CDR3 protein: CASSLREEGRGEQYF
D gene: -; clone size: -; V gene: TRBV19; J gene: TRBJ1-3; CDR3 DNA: TGTGCCAGTATGGGGGACAACTCTGGAAACACCATATATTTT; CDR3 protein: CASMGDNSGNTIYF
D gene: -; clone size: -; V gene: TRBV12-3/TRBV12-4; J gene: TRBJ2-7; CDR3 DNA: TGTGCCAGCAGTCTAGGACAGAATTACGAGCAGTACTTC; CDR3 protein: CASSLGQNYEQYF
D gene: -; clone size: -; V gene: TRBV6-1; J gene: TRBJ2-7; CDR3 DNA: TGTGCCAGCAGTGAAGCGGCCGGGTTTGAGCAGTACTTC; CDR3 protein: CASSEAAGFEQYF
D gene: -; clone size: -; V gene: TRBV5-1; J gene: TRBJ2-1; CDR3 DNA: TGCGCCAGCAGCTTGGGGGGGCGAGTCGAGCAGTTCTTC; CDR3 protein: CASSLGGRVEQFF
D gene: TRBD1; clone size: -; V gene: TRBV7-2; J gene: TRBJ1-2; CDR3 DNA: TGTGCCAGCAGCTACCGGGACAGTTCCTATGGCTACACCTTC; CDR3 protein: CASSYRDSSYGYTF
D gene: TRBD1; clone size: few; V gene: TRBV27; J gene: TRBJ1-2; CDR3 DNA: TGTGCCAGCAGACGGAGACAGGGCGGCCACTATGGCTACACCTTC; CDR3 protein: CASRRRQGGHYGYTF
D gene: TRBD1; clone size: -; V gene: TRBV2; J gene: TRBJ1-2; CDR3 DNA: TGTGCCAGCAGTGAGGACAGGGGTGGCTATGGCTACACCTTC; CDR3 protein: CASSEDRGGYGYTF
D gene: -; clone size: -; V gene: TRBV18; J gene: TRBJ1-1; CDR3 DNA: TGTGCCAGCTCACCACCAAATCAGCAGGGTCGAACTGAAGCTTTCTTT; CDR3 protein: CASSPPNQQGRTEAFF
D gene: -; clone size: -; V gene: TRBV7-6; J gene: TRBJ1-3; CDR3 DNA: TGTGCCAGCAGCAGAGAGGACAGAGGAAACACCATATATTTT; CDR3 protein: CASSREDRGNTIYF